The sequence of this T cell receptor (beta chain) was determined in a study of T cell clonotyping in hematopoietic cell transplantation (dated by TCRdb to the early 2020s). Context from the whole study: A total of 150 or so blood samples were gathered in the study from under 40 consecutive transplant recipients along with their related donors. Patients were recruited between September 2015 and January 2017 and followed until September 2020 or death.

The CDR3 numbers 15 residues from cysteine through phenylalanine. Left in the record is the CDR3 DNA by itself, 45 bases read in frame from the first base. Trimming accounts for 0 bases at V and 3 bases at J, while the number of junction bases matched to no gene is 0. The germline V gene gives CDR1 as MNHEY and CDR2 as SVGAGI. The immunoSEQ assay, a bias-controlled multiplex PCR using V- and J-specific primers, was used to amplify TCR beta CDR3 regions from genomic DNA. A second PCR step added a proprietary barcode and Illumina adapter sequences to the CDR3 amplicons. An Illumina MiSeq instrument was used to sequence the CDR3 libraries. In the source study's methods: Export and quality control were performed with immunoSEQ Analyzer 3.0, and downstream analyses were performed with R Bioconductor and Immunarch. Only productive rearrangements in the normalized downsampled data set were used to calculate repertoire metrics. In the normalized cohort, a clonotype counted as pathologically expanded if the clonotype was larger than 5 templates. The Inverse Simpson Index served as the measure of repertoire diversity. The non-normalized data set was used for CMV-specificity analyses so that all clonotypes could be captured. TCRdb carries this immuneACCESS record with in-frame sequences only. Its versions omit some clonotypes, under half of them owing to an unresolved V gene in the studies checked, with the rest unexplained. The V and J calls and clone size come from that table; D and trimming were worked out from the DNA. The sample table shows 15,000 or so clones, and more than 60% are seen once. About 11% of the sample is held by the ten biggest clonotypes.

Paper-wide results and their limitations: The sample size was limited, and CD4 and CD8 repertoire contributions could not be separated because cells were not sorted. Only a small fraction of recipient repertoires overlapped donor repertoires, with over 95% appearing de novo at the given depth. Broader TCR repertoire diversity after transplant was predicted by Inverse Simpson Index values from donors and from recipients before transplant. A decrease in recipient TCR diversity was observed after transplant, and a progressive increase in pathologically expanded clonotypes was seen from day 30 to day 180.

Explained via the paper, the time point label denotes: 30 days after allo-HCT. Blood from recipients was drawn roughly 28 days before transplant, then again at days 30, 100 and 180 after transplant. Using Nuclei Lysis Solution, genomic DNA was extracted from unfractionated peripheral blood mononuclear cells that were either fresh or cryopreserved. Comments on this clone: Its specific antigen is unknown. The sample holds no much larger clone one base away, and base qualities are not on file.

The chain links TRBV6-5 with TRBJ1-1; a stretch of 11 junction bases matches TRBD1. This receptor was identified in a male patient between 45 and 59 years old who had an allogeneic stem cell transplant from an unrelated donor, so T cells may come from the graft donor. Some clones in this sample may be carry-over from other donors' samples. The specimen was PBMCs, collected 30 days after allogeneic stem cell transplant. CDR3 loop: CASSYSGQGDTEAFF. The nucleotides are TGTGCCAGCAGTTACTCGGGACAGGGGGACACTGAAGCTTTCTTT.